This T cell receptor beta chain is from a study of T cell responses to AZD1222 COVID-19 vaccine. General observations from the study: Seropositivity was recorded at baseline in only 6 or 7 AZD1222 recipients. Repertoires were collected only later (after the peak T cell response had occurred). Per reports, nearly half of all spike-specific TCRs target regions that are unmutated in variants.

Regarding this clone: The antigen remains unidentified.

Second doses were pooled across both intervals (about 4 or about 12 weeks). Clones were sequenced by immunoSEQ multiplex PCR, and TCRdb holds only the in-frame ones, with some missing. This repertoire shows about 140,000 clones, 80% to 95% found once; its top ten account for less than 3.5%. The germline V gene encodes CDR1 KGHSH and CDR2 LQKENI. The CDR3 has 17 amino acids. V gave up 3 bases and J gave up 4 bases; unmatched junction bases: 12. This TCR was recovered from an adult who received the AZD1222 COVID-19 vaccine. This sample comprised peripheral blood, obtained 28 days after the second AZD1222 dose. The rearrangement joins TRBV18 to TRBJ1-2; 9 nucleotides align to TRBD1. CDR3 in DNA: TGTGCCAGCTCACCCGGACTAGGACAGGGGCAGGGCTATGGCTACACCTTC. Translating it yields CASSPGLGQGQGYGYTF.